These 15 T cell receptor beta chains were sequenced from one sample in a study of T cells after yellow fever vaccination. Via MiXCR, TCRdb re-called the 5' RACE reads, giving one row per CDR3 protein. The sample consists of 300,000 to 400,000 distinct CDR3 sequences, about 12% of them appearing once. The material was CD4+ T cells sorted from PBMCs, obtained 15 days after the yellow fever booster vaccination. These receptors came from a man younger than 30 who received the YFV17D yellow fever vaccine.

This clonotype was recorded a few times. This rearrangement joins TRBV6-2 or TRBV6-3 to TRBJ1-4, with no clear D. CDR1 is MNHEY and CDR2 is SVGEGT in the germline V gene. CDR3 length: 13 amino acids. Between the trimmed V and J ends, which lost 5 bases and 8 bases, there was a span of 12 bases. This chain's CDR3 is CASSAYIGEKLFF. The DNA of the CDR3 is TGTGCCAGCAGTGCCTACATCGGGGAAAAACTGTTTTTT.

This clonotype was recorded many times. The chain joins TRBV29-1 to TRBJ2-2; TRBD2 matches at 9 bases. V lost 6 bases and J lost 2; bases outside the gene matches: 4. The CDR3 is 14 residues long. Germline V gene data show CDR1 as SQVTM and CDR2 as ANQGSEA. CDR3 region: CSVRLAANTGELFF. The CDR3 DNA reads as TGCAGCGTGAGACTAGCGGCAAACACCGGGGAGCTGTTTTTT.

V usage is TRBV4-3 and J usage is TRBJ1-5; TRBD1 is a possible D gene (6 bases). The V gene's germline CDR1 is LGHNA and CDR2 YSLEER. The CDR3 totals 14 residues. V gave up 4 bases and J gave up 6 bases, with 13 bases separating them. Written as DNA, the CDR3 is TGCGCCAGCAGCCGGGGGCAGCAGGGTCAGCCCCAGCATTTT. Amino acid sequence: CASSRGQQGQPQHF.

Turning to this clonotype: This may come from a read error, since a much larger clone is one base off. The chain uses TRBV5-1 and TRBJ1-1; D is uncertain. Trimming cost V 0 bases and J 0 bases, with 6 bases left between them. CDR1 is SGHRS, CDR2 YFSETQ, per germline. The CDR3 runs to 14 residues. The CDR3 spells CASSLAQMNTEAFF. CDR3 DNA: TGCGCCAGCAGCTTGGCGCAAATGAACACTGAAGCTTTCTTT.

This clonotype was counted once. Being one base from a much bigger clone, this may be a read error. The rearrangement uses TRBV7-9 and TRBJ2-7, with a tentative D call TRBD2 (6 bases). The CDR3 sequence is 15 residues long. V lost 5 bases and J 1 base, leaving 15 bases between the germline ends. Germline-derived CDR1 and CDR2 are SEHNR and FQNEAQ (reference sequence). CDR3 DNA: TGTGCCAGCAGCCCTAGCGAGGGGCTTTCCTACGAGCAGTACTTC. It encodes CASSPSEGLSYEQYF.

This clonotype showed up just a few times. The gene calls are TRBV5-4 and TRBJ2-1, with no clear D. Trimming took 2 bases from V and 4 from J, leaving 10 bases between them. Germline V gives CDR1 SGHNT, CDR2 YYREEE (reference sequence). There are 14 residues in the CDR3. CDR3: CASSFSGQYNEQFF. In DNA form, the CDR3 reads TGTGCCAGCAGCTTCTCGGGCCAATACAATGAGCAGTTCTTC.

This clonotype was seen ten or more times. This chain links TRBV10-3 with TRBJ1-4; 8 bases line up with TRBD1. The CDR3 length is 16 residues. Looked up from germline, CDR1 is ENHRY and CDR2 is SYGVKD. V shed 3 bases and J 5 bases; nucleotides not matched to a gene: 8. The CDR3 DNA follows: TGTGCCATCAGTGATCCGACCCGGACAGGGAATGAAAAACTGTTTTTT. It translates to CAISDPTRTGNEKLFF.

The CDR3 protein is CASSYGPNRELFF. For the CDR3, the DNA is TGTGCCAGCAGCTACGGACCGAACAGGGAGCTGTTTTTT. The chain recombines TRBV11-3 with TRBJ2-2; D unclear. The germline CDR1 and CDR2 sequences are SGHNT and YENEEA. The V end lost 4 bases, the J end lost 9 bases, and 12 bases lay between the germline ends. This CDR3 is 13 amino acids long.

V usage is TRBV3-1 and J usage is TRBJ1-5, with 9 positions matching TRBD1. V shed 3 bases and J 8 bases; nucleotides not matched to a gene: 5. CDR1 is LGHDT, CDR2 YNNKEL, per germline (reference sequence). The CDR3 has 14 residues. The CDR3: CASSQGQGWEPQHF. In nucleotides, the CDR3 is TGTGCCAGCAGCCAGGGACAGGGCTGGGAGCCCCAGCATTTT.

The V gene is TRBV6-1, the J gene TRBJ1-3; D not certain. The CDR3 sequence is 13 residues long. The germline CDR1 and CDR2 sequences are MNHNS and SASEGT. The chain's CDR3 is CGARPSSGNTIYF. CDR3 bases: TGTGGCGCCCGGCCGAGCTCTGGAAACACCATATATTTT.

This clonotype was detected only a few times. The chain couples TRBV7-2 to TRBJ1-5, with TRBD1 matching over 7 bases. The CDR3 length is 15 residues. V shed 2 bases and J 9 bases; nucleotides not matched to a gene: 10. Germline V gene lookup returns CDR1 SGHTA and CDR2 FQGNSA. The CDR3 sequence: CASSLTWDSRGPQHF. In DNA form, the CDR3 reads TGTGCCAGCAGCTTAACCTGGGACAGCCGGGGGCCCCAGCATTTT.

The table lists this clonotype with a few counts. The CDR3 protein is CSARIGGDQPQHF. In nucleotides, the CDR3 is TGCAGTGCTAGGATCGGGGGCGATCAGCCCCAGCATTTT. V usage is TRBV20-1 and J usage is TRBJ1-5; tentative D call: TRBD1 (6 bases). Germline-derived CDR1 and CDR2 are DFQATT and SNEGSKA (reference sequence). The CDR3 is 13 residues long. Between the trimmed V and J ends, which lost 3 bases and 5 bases, there was a span of 11 bases.

This clonotype was recorded at least ten times. V and J are TRBV5-1 and TRBJ1-4, with 7 bases fitting TRBD1. The V gene's germline CDR1 is SGHRS and CDR2 YFSETQ. With 2 bases clipped from V and 3 bases from J, the junction kept 1 base outside the gene matches. The CDR3 consists of 14 residues. The DNA for the CDR3 is TGCGCCAGCAGCTTCGGGACAGCTAATGAAAAACTGTTTTTT. Translating it yields CASSFGTANEKLFF.

The chain joins TRBV27 to TRBJ1-5; D call uncertain. CDR3 length: 13 residues. V lost 5 bases to trimming and J lost 0 bases, with 5 bases between them. Germline lookup yields CDR1 MNHEY and CDR2 SMNVEV (reference sequence). Written as DNA, the CDR3 is TGTGCCAGCAGTATAGTTAGCAATCAGCCCCAGCATTTT. Its translation is CASSIVSNQPQHF.

This chain joins TRBV28 and TRBJ2-7; the D gene could be TRBD1 or TRBD2 (5 bases each). CDR1 and CDR2 from the germline V gene are MDHEN and SYDVKM. The CDR3 sequence is 15 residues long. Trimming took off 6 bases at V and 3 bases at J, with 18 bases between the two ends. CDR3 nucleotides: TGTGCCAGCAGCCCATCCCTCGGGGCGGTCTACGAGCAGTACGTC. It is translated as CASSPSLGAVYEQYV.